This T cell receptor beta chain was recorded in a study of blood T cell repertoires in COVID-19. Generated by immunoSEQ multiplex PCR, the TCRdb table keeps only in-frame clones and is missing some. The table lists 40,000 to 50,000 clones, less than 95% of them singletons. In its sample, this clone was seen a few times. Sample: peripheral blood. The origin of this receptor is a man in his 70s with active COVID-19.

CDR3 nucleotide sequence: TGTGCCAGCAGTAAAGGACAGGCTGAGCTGTTTTTT. Residues: CASSKGQAELFF. The gene calls are TRBV28 and TRBJ2-2, with TRBD1 matching over 7 bases. Per germline, CDR1 MDHEN and CDR2 SYDVKM. V lost 5 bases, J lost 11 bases, and 5 bases stayed unmatched. There are 12 residues in the CDR3.